This passage covers 15 T cell receptor beta chains from one sample sequenced in a study of beta chain features in type 1 diabetes. Study-wide points: Shortening that was moderate but significant affected the TCRB CDR3s of Type 1 diabetes patients in all four CD4+ subsets.

Antigens of these TCRs are unknown. Reverse transcribing all isolated RNA meant expressed TCRB transcripts were sequenced. Sequencing used immunoSEQ multiplex PCR; TCRdb keeps in-frame clones, though not all of them. Among about 340,000 clones listed, less than 15% were seen once. What was sequenced was naive CD4+ T cells from blood. All receptors derive from a woman aged 18-29 years with type 1 diabetes.

V is TRBV18 and J is TRBJ2-1; 13 positions match TRBD2. Germline V gene sequence: CDR1 KGHSH, CDR2 LQKENI. The CDR3 totals 16 residues. The V and J ends lost 3 bases and 7 bases, in that order; junction bases with no gene match: 6. Here the CDR3 reads CASSPPGLAGKNEQFF. The CDR3 DNA follows: TGTGCCAGCTCACCTCCGGGACTAGCGGGGAAAAATGAGCAGTTCTTC.

V and J are TRBV21-1 and TRBJ2-7; no check of the table's D call, TRBD2, against the DNA was made. TRBV21-1 is noted as a pseudogene. This CDR3 spans 12 amino acids. CDR3 loop: CARVLAIHEQYV. CDR3 in DNA: TGTGCCAGAGTCCTAGCAATCCACGAGCAGTACGTC.

The chain combines TRBV7-3 with TRBJ1-1, with D possibly being TRBD1 (5 bases). V was clipped by 2 bases and J by 5 bases, with 15 bases between them. The CDR3 spans 15 residues. From germline, CDR1 is SGHTA and CDR2 FQGTGA. The CDR3 region is CASSLLTAGRTEAFF. CDR3 DNA sequence: TGTGCCAGCAGCTTACTAACGGCAGGGAGGACTGAAGCTTTCTTT.

This clone was seen repeatedly, ten times or more. In nucleotides, the CDR3 is TGCAGCGTTGAAGATCGATCCGGACACGCACCCTACGAGCAGTACGTC. It yields the protein CSVEDRSGHAPYEQYV. This chain uses TRBV29-1 with TRBJ2-7; tentatively, D is TRBD1 (5 bases). Germline values: CDR1 SQVTM, CDR2 ANQGSEA. V gave up 0 bases and J gave up 2 bases, with 17 bases separating them. This CDR3 is built from 16 residues.

This clone was picked up a small number of times. J is TRBJ1-1 and V is TRBV18; D not resolved. V gave up 4 bases and J gave up 7 bases, with 13 bases separating them. Germline lookup yields CDR1 KGHSH and CDR2 LQKENI. There are 13 residues in the CDR3. The CDR3 region has the DNA TGTGCCAGCTCACTCGCCGTACAGAGTGAAGCTTTCTTT. Its protein is CASSLAVQSEAFF.

The V gene is TRBV30, the J gene TRBJ2-7; 7 bases match TRBD2. Germline V CDR1 and CDR2: GTSNPN, SVGIG (reference sequence). The CDR3 runs 12 residues. Written as DNA, the CDR3 is TGTGCTGGGGCCCGCGGGAGCCACGAGCAGTACTTC. Residues: CAGARGSHEQYF.

The chain links TRBV7-2 to TRBJ2-5, with D unclear. Germline values: CDR1 SGHTA, CDR2 FQGNSA. V was clipped by 1 base and J by 10 bases, with 7 bases between them. The CDR3 totals 11 residues. The CDR3 protein is CASSLGRLQYF. In DNA, the CDR3 is TGTGCCAGCAGCTTAGGGAGACTCCAGTACTTC.

This clone was seen a few times. The chain is built from TRBV4-1 and TRBJ2-1; tentative D call: TRBD2 (5 bases). This CDR3 contains 15 residues. V was clipped by 0 bases and J by 4 bases, with 10 bases between them. The germline gives CDR1 MGHRA, CDR2 YSYEKL. This chain's CDR3 is CASSQERVLYNEQFF. The CDR3, as DNA: TGCGCCAGCAGCCAAGAGAGGGTTCTGTACAATGAGCAGTTCTTC.

This clone was counted a few times. The CDR3 loop is CASSPRVAEQFF. CDR3 bases: TGTGCCAGCTCACCTCGGGTCGCCGAGCAGTTCTTC. The gene calls are TRBV18 and TRBJ2-1; D not certain. Germline CDR1 KGHSH, CDR2 LQKENI. The CDR3 has 12 residues. The V end was cut by 3 bases, the J end by 10 bases, with 10 bases between.

This sequence joins TRBV30 and TRBJ2-3; D is possibly TRBD2 (6 bases). The CDR3 is made up of 13 amino acids. Per the germline V gene, CDR1 is GTSNPN and CDR2 is SVGIG (reference sequence). Here the CDR3 DNA reads TGTGTCGGGACTCGCCAGAAAGCAGATACGCAGTATTTT. This gives the protein CVGTRQKADTQYF.

A few counts support this clone. The chain carries TRBV7-9 and TRBJ2-3; tentative D call: TRBD1 (6 bases). The ends were cut back, 5 bases at V and 3 bases at J, with 18 bases in the middle. The CDR3 is 16 amino acids. In germline, CDR1 is SEHNR, CDR2 FQNEAQ (reference sequence). The CDR3 nucleotides read TGTGCCAGCAGCCAGGGGTCGCAGGGACAAACAGATACGCAGTATTTT. Its translation: CASSQGSQGQTDTQYF.

The genes are TRBV30 and TRBJ2-7, with D unresolved. CDR1 and CDR2 from the germline V gene are GTSNPN and SVGIG (reference sequence). V shed 4 bases and J shed 9 bases, with 22 bases lying between them. This CDR3 spans 14 amino acids. The DNA for the CDR3 is TGTGCCTGGATCCGAGCCGGGTCGGGTCACGGGCAGTACTTC. It is translated as CAWIRAGSGHGQYF.

The chain employs TRBV10-3 and TRBJ2-7; D remains unclear. The germline V gene has CDR1 ENHRY and CDR2 SYGVKD. Trimming removed 10 bases from V and 6 bases from J, with 13 bases in between. This CDR3 is built from 11 residues. Written as DNA, the CDR3 is TGTGCCACCCGACTGGGTGGCGAGCAGTACTTC. It translates to CATRLGGEQYF.

This clone was counted a few times. CDR3 coding DNA: TGTGCCAGCAGCTTATCCCGGGGATTTAGCGAGCAGTACGTC. Translating gives CASSLSRGFSEQYV. The chain uses TRBV5-6 and TRBJ2-7; the D gene is possibly TRBD2 (5 bases). The CDR3 has 14 residues. The V gene's germline CDR1 is SGHDT and CDR2 YYEEEE. Trimming removed 2 bases at V and 6 bases at J, with 15 bases between.

Only a few counts were recorded for this clone. J is TRBJ2-7 and V is TRBV5-4; possible D gene TRBD1, 6 bases. Looked up from germline, CDR1 is SGHNT and CDR2 is YYREEE (reference sequence). The CDR3 totals 14 residues. Between the trimmed V and J ends, which lost 3 bases and 3 bases, there was a span of 13 bases. CDR3 DNA: TGTGCCAGCAGCTCCCGGGACAACATCTACGAGCAGTACGTC. As protein: CASSSRDNIYEQYV.